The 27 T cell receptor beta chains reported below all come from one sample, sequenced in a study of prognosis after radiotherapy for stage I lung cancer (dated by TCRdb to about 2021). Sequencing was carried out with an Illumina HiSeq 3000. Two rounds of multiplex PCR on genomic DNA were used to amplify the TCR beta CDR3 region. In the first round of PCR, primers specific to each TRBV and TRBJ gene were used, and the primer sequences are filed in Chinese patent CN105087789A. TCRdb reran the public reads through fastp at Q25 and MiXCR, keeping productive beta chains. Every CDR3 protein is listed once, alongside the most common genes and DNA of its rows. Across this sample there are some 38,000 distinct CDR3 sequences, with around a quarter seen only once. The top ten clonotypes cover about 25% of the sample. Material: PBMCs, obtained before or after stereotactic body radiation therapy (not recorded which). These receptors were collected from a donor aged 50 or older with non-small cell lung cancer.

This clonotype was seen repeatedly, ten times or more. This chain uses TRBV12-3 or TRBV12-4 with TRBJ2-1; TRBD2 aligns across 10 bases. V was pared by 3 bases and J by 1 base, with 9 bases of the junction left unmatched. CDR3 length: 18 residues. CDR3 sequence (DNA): TGTGCCAGCAGTTTTTCCCCAATAGCGGGGGGTTCCTACAATGAGCAGTTCTTC. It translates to CASSFSPIAGGSYNEQFF.

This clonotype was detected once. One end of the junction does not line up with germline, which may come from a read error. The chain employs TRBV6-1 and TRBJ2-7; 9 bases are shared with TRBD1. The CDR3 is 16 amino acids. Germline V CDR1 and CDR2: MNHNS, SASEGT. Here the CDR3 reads CASSRLKTGGSYEHDF. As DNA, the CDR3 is TGTGCCAGCAGTCGACTAAAAACAGGGGGCTCCTACGAGCATGACTTC.

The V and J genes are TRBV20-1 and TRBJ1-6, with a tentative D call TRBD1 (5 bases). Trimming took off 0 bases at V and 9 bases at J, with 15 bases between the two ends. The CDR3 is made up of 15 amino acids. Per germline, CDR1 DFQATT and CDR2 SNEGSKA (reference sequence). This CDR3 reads CSAREPNGGVSPLHF. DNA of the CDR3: TGCAGTGCTAGAGAGCCAAACGGGGGGGTTTCACCCCTCCACTTT.

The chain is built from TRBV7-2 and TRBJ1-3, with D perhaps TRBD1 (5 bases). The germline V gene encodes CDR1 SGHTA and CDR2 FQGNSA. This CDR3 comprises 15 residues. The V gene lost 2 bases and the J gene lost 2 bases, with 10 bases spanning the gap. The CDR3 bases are TGTGCCAGCAGCTTATGGGGGGTCGCTGGAAACACCATATATTTT. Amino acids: CASSLWGVAGNTIYF. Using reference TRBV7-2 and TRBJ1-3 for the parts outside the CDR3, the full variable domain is GAGVSQSPSNKVTEKGKDVELRCDPISGHTALYWYRQSLGQGLEFLIYFQGNSAPDKSGLPSDRFSAERTGGSVSTLTIQRTQQEDSAVYLCASSLWGVAGNTIYFGEGSWLTVV.

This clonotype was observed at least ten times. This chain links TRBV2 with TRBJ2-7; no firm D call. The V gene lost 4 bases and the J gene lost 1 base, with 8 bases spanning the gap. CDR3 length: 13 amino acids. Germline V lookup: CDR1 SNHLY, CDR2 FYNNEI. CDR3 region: CASSVESSYEQYF. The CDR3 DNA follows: TGTGCCAGCAGTGTTGAGTCGTCCTACGAGCAGTACTTC.

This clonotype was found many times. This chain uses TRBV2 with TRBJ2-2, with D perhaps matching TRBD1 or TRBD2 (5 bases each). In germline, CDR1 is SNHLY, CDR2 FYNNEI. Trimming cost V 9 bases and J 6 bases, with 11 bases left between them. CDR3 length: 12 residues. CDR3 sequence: CARGTSAGELFF. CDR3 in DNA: TGTGCCAGAGGGACCTCGGCCGGGGAGCTGTTTTTT.

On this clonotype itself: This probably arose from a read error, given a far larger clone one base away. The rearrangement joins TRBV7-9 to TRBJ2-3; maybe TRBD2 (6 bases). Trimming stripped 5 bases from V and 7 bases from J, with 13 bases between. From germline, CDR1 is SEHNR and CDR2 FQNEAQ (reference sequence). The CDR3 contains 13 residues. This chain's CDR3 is CASSHSGGNTQYF. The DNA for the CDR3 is TGTGCCAGCAGCCACTCCGGGGGAAATACGCAGTATTTT.

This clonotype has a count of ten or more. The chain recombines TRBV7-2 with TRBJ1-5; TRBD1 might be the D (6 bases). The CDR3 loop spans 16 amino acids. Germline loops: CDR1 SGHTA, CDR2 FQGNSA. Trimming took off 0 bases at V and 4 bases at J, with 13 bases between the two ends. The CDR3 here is CASSLAQRGGNQPQHF. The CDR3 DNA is TGTGCCAGCAGCTTAGCCCAGCGAGGGGGGAATCAGCCCCAGCATTTT.

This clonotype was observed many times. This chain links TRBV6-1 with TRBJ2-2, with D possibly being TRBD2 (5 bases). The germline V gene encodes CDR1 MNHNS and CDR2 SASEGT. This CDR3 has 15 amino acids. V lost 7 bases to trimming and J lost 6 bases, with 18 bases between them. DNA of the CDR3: TGTGCCAGCACTCCCAGTAGAGGGTTTCCCGGGGAGCTGTTTTTT. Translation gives CASTPSRGFPGELFF.

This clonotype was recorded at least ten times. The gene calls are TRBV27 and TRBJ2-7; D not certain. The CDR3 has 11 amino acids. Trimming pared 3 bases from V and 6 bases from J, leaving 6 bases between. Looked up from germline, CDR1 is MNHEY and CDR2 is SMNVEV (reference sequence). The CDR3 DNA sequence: TGTGCCAGCAGTTTGGGAACCGAGCAGTACTTC. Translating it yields CASSLGTEQYF.

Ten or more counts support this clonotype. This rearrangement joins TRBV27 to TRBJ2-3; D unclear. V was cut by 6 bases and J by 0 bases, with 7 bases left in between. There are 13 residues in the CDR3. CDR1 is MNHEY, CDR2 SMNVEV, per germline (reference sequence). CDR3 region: CASSTKSTDTQYF. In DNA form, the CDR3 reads TGTGCCAGCAGCACTAAGAGCACAGATACGCAGTATTTT.

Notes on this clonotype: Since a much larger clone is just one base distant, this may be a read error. This CDR3 is CSAGGGWLNNEQFF. The CDR3 DNA is TGCAGTGCGGGCGGGGGGTGGTTGAACAATGAGCAGTTCTTC. The chain employs TRBV20-1 and TRBJ2-1, with TRBD2 matching 8 bases. This CDR3 is 14 amino acids long. V trimming: 6 bases; J trimming: 5 bases; junction bases outside the gene matches: 9. The V gene's germline CDR1 is DFQATT and CDR2 SNEGSKA (reference sequence).

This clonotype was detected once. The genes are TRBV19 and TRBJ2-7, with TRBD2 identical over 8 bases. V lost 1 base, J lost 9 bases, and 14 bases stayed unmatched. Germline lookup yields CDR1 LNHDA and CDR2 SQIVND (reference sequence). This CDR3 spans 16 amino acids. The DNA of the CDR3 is TGTGCCAGTAGTATAGCCCCTGGGACTAGTCGAGACGGGCAGTACTTC. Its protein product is CASSIAPGTSRDGQYF.

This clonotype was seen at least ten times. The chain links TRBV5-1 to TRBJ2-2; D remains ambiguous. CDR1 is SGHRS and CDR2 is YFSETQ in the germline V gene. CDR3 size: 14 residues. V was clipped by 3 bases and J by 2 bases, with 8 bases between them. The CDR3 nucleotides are TGCGCCAGCAGCTCCACCGGAAACACCGGGGAGCTGTTTTTT. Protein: CASSSTGNTGELFF.

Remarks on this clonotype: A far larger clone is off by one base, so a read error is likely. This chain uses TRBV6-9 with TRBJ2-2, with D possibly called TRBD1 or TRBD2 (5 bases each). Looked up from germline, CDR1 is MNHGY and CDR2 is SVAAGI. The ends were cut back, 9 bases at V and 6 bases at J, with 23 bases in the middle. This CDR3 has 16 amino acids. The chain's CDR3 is CARSGPSSVVAGELFF. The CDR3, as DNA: TGTGCCAGATCGGGGCCATCTTCCGTAGTTGCCGGGGAGCTGTTTTTT.

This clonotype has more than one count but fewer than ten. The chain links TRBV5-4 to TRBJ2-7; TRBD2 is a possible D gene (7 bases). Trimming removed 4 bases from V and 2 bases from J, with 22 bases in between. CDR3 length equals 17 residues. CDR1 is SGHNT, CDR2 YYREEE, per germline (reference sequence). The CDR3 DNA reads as TGTGCCAGCAGCAACGGGGGGCTCGGGGGCCCTACCTACGAGCAGTACTTC. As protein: CASSNGGLGGPTYEQYF.

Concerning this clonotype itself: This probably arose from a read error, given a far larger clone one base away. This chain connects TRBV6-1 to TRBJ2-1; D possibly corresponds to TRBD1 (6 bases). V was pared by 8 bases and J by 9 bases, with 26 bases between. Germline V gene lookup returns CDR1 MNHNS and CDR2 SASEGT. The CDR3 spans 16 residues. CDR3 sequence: CASRPFGMGAHGEQFF. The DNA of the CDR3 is TGTGCCAGCCGCCCATTCGGGATGGGGGCCCATGGTGAGCAGTTCTTC.

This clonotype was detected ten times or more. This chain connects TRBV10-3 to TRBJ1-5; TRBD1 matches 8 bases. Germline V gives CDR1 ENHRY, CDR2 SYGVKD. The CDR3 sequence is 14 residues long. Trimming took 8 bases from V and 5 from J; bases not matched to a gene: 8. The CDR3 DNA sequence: TGTGCCATCGCCCCGACAGGGGAATATCAGCCCCAGCATTTT. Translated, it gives CAIAPTGEYQPQHF.

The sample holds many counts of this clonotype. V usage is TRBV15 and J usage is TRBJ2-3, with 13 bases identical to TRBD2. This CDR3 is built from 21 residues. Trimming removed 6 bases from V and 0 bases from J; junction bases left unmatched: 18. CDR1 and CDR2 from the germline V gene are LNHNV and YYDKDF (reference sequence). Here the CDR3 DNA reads TGTGCCACCAGAGGAGGGTCGGGACTAGCGGGAAGGATTCTAAGCACAGATACGCAGTATTTT. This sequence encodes CATRGGSGLAGRILSTDTQYF.

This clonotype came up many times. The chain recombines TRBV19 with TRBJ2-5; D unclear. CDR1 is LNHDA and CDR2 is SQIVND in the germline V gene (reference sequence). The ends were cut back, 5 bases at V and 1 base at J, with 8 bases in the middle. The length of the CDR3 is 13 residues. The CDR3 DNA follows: TGTGCCAGTAGTCTTGGGATCCAAGAGACCCAGTACTTC. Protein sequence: CASSLGIQETQYF.

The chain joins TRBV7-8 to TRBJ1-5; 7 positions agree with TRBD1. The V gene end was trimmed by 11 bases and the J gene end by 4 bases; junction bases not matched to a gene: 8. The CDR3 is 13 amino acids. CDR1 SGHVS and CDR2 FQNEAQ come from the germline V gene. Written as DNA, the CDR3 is TGTGCCGCCGGACAGGCAATTAATCAGCCCCAGCATTTT. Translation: CAAGQAINQPQHF.

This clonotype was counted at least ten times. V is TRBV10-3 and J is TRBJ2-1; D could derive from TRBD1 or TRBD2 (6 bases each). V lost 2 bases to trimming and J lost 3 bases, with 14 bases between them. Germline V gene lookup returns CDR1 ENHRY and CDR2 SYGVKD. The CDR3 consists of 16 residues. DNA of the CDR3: TGTGCCATCAGTGAGATGGCGGGGACACTCTACAATGAGCAGTTCTTC. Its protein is CAISEMAGTLYNEQFF.

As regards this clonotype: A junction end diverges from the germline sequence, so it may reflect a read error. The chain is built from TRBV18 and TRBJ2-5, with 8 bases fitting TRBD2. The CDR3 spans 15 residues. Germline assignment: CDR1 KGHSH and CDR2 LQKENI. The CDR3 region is CASAPNQRESETQYF. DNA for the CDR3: TGTGCCAGCGCACCAAACCAGCGGGAGTCAGAGACCCAGTACTTC.

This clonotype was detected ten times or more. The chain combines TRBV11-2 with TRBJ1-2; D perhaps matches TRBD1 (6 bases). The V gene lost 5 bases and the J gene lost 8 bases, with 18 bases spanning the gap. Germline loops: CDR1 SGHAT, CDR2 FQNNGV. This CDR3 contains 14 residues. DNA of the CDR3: TGTGCCAGCAGCCCCCAGGGGATCGGGAGAGGCTACACCTTC. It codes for CASSPQGIGRGYTF.

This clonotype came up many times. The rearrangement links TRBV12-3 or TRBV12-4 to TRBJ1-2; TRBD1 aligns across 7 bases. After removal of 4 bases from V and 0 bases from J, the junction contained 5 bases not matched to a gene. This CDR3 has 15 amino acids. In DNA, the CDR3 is TGTGCCAGCAGTTACAGAGGGGGCCCTAACTATGGCTACACCTTC. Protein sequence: CASSYRGGPNYGYTF.

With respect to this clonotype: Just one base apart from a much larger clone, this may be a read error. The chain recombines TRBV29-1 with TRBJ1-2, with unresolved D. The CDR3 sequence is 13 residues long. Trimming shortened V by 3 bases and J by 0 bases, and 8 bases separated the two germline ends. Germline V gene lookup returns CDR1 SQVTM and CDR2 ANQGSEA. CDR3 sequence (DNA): TGCAGCGTTGAGTGTACAGCTAACTATGGCTACACCTTC. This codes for CSVECTANYGYTF.

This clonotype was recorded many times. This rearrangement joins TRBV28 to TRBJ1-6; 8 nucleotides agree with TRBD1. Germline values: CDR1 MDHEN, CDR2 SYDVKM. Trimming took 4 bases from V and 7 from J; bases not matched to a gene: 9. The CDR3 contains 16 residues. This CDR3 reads CASSSLADRVNSPLHF. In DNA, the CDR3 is TGTGCCAGCAGTTCCCTCGCGGACAGGGTGAATTCACCCCTCCACTTT.